The 9 T cell receptor beta chains reported below all come from one sample, sequenced in a study of blood T cells in healthy people across ages. A second PCR, run for roughly 7 to 11 cycles, used a sample-barcoded 5' primer plus a J-beta primer mix. TCRdb reprocessed the 5' RACE reads with MiXCR, giving one entry per CDR3 protein. The profile shows fewer than 700,000 distinct CDR3 sequences, around 38% of them singletons. Input material: blood. The receptors were gathered from a man aged 80 or over in good health.

The genes are TRBV3-1 and TRBJ2-3, with no clear D. V lost 3 bases to trimming and J lost 4 bases, with 14 bases between them. CDR1 and CDR2 (germline): LGHDT, YNNKEL (reference sequence). The CDR3 has 15 amino acids. This CDR3 reads CASSHAGRAADTQYF. In DNA form, the CDR3 reads TGTGCCAGCAGCCATGCAGGCCGAGCTGCAGATACGCAGTATTTT.

This clonotype was detected many times. The V call is TRBV4-3, the J call TRBJ2-3; D not certain. Trimming shortened V by 2 bases and J by 1 base, and 7 bases separated the two germline ends. CDR3 length: 14 amino acids. Germline CDR1 LGHNA, CDR2 YSLEER. Here the CDR3 DNA reads TGCGCCAGCAGCCAACGGCTGGGCACAGATACGCAGTATTTT. It encodes CASSQRLGTDTQYF.

This clonotype was observed a few times. The CDR3 sequence is CASSANSLPSIDEQYF. DNA of the CDR3: TGTGCCAGCAGTGCGAACAGTCTCCCTTCTATCGACGAGCAGTACTTC. The J gene is TRBJ2-5, the V gene TRBV2; D unresolved. The DNA end lines up better with TRBJ2-7; the J call may be wrong. The germline gives CDR1 SNHLY, CDR2 FYNNEI. This CDR3 has 16 residues.

The table lists this clonotype with many counts. V gene TRBV6-1 combines with J gene TRBJ1-6, with 8 bases identical to TRBD1. Germline trimming cut 2 bases from V and 9 bases from J; bases unmatched to any gene: 6. CDR1 and CDR2 (germline): MNHNS, SASEGT. The CDR3 has 15 amino acids. The CDR3, as DNA: TGTGCCAGCAGTGAATACAGGGGGATCACTTCACCCCTCCACTTT. This sequence encodes CASSEYRGITSPLHF.

The genes are TRBV7-6 and TRBJ2-3; TRBD1 might be the D (5 bases). The CDR3 totals 16 residues. Germline V lookup: CDR1 SGHVS, CDR2 FNYEAQ. V dropped 1 base and J dropped 1 base, with 12 bases sitting between them. This chain's CDR3 is CASSLGSVGGTDTQYF. The CDR3 coding sequence is TGTGCCAGCAGCTTAGGATCGGTAGGGGGCACAGATACGCAGTATTTT.

The table lists this clonotype with a count of one. The V call is TRBV24-1, the J call TRBJ2-1, with D unclear. The CDR3 covers 14 residues. Germline V gene sequence: CDR1 KGHDR, CDR2 SFDVKD. Trimming cost V 3 bases and J 0 bases, with 5 bases left between them. CDR3 region: CATSDPSSYNEQFF. In nucleotides, the CDR3 is TGTGCCACCAGTGATCCCAGCTCCTACAATGAGCAGTTCTTC.

The gene calls are TRBV21-1 and TRBJ2-5. TRBV21-1 is listed as a pseudogene. The CDR3 is 14 residues long. The CDR3, as DNA: TGTGCCAGCAGCAGGTGGACGGAACAAGAGACCCAGTACTTC. Amino acids: CASSRWTEQETQYF.

As to this clonotype: This could be a read error, since a much larger clone is one nucleotide away. The CDR3 sequence: CGVGTRGGIYEQYF. DNA of the CDR3: TGCGGCGTCGGGACCAGGGGTGGGATCTACGAGCAGTACTTC. This rearrangement joins TRBV29-1 to TRBJ2-7; possibly TRBD1 for D (6 bases). The V gene's germline CDR1 is SQVTM and CDR2 ANQGSEA. This CDR3 is built from 14 residues.

The V call is TRBV7-2, the J call TRBJ2-4; no definite D call. V dropped 0 bases and J dropped 5 bases, with 8 bases sitting between them. Germline loops: CDR1 SGHTA, CDR2 FQGNSA. CDR3 size: 14 residues. The CDR3 protein is CASSLAIGQNIQYF. The CDR3 region has the DNA TGTGCCAGCAGCTTAGCGATCGGCCAAAACATTCAGTACTTC.